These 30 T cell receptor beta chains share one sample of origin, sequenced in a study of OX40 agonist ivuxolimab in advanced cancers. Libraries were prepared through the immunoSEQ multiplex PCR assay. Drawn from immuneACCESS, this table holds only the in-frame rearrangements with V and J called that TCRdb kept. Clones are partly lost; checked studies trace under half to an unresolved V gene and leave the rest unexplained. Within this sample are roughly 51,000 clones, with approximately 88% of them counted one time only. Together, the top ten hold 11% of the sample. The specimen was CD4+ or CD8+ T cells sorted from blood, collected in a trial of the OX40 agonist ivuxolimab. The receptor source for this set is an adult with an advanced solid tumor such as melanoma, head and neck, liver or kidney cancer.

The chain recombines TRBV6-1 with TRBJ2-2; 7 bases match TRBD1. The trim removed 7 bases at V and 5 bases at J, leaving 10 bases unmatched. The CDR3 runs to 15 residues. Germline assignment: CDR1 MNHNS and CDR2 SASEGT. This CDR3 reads CASNQADRLTGELFF. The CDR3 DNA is TGTGCCAGCAACCAAGCGGACAGGCTAACCGGGGAGCTGTTTTTT.

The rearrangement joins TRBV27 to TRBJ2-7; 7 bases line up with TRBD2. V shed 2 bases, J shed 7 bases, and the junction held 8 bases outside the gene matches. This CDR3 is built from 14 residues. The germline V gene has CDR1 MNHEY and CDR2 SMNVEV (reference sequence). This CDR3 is CASSLGGGPGEQYF. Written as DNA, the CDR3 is TGTGCCAGCAGTTTAGGGGGAGGGCCCGGGGAGCAGTACTTC.

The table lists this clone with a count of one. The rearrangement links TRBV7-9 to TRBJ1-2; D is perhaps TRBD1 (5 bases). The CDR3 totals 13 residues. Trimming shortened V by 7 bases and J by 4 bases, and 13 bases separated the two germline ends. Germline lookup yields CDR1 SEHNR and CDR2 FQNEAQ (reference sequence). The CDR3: CASKRPGAYGYTF. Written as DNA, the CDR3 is TGTGCCAGCAAACGCCCCGGGGCCTATGGCTACACCTTC.

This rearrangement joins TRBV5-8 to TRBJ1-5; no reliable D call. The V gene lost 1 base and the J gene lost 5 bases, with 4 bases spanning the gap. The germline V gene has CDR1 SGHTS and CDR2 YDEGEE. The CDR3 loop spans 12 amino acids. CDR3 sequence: CASSLTDQPQHF. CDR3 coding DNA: TGTGCCAGCAGCTTGACCGATCAGCCCCAGCATTTT.

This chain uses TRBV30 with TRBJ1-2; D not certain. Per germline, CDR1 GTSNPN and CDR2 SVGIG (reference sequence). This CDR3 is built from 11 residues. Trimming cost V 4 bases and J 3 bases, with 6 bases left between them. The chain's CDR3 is CAWMRDYGYTF. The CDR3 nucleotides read TGTGCCTGGATGCGAGACTATGGCTACACCTTC.

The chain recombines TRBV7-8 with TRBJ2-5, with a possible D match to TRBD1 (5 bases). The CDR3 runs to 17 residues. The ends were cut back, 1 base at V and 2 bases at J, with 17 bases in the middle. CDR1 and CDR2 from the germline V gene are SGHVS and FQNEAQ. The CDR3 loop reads CASSLENGQGLQETQYF. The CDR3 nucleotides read TGTGCCAGCAGCTTAGAAAATGGACAAGGGCTTCAAGAGACCCAGTACTTC.

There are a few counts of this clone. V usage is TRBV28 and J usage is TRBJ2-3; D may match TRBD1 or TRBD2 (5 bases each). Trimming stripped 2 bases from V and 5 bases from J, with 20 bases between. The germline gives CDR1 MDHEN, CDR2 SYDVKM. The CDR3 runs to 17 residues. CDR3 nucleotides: TGTGCCAGCAGTTTAGTTGGGGGTCGCATAGATAAAGATACGCAGTATTTT. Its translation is CASSLVGGRIDKDTQYF.

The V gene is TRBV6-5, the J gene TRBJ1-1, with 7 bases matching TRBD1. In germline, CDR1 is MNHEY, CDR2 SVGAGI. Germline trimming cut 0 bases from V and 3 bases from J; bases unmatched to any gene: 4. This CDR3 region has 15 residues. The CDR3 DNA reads TGTGCCAGCAGTTACTCCCAGGGGGGATACACTGAAGCTTTCTTT. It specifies CASSYSQGGYTEAFF.

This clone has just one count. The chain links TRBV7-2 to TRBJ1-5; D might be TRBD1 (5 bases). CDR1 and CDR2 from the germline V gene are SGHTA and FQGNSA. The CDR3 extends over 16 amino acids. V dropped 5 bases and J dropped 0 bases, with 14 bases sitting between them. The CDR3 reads CASSHRWGDSNQPQHF. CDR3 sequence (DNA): TGTGCCAGCAGCCACAGGTGGGGGGATAGCAATCAGCCCCAGCATTTT.

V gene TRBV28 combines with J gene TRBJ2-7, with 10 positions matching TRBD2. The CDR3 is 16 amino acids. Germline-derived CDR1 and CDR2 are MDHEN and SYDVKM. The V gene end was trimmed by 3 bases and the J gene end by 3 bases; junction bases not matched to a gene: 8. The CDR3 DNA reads TGTGCCAGCAGTTTCTTCGGACTAGCGGCGGACTACGAGCAGTACTTC. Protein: CASSFFGLAADYEQYF.

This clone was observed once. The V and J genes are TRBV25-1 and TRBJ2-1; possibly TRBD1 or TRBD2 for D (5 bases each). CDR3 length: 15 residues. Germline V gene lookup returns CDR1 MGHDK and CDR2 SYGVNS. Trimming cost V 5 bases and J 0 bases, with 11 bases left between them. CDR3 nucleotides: TGTGCCAGCAGTTGGGGGAGTTCCTCCTACAATGAGCAGTTCTTC. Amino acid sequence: CASSWGSSSYNEQFF.

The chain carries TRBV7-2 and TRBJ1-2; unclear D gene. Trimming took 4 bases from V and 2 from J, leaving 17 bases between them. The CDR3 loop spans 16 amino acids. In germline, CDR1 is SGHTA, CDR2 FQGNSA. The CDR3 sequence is CASSSTSGIFNYGYTF. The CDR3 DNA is TGTGCCAGCAGCTCTACATCCGGGATCTTCAACTATGGCTACACCTTC. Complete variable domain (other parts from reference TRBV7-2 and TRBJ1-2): GAGVSQSPSNKVTEKGKDVELRCDPISGHTALYWYRQSLGQGLEFLIYFQGNSAPDKSGLPSDRFSAERTGGSVSTLTIQRTQQEDSAVYLCASSSTSGIFNYGYTFGSGTRLTVV.

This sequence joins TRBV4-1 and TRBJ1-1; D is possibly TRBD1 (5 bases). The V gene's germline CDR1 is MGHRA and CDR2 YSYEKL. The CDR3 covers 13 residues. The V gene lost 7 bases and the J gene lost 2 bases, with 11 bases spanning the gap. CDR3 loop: CASMLTANTEAFF. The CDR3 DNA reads TGCGCCAGCATGTTGACAGCAAACACTGAAGCTTTCTTT.

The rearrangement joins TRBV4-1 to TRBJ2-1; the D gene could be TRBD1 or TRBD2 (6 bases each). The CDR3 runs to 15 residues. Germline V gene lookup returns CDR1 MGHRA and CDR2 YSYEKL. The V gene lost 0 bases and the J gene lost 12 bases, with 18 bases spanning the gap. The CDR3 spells CASSQEGSTEGGQFF. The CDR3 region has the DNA TGCGCCAGCAGCCAAGAGGGGTCAACCGAGGGGGGGCAGTTCTTC.

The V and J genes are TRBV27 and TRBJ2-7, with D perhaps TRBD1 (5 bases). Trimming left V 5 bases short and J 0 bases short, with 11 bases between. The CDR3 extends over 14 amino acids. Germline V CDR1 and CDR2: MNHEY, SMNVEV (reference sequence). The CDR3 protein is CASSPYQGSYEQYF. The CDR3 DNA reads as TGTGCCAGCAGTCCTTATCAGGGCTCCTACGAGCAGTACTTC.

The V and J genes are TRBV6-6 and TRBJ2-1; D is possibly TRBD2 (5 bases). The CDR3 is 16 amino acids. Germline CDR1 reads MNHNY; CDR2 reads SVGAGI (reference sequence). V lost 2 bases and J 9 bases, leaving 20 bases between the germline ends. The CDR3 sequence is CASSYPPAGSLGEQFF. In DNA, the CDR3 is TGTGCCAGCAGTTACCCCCCCGCGGGTAGTTTGGGTGAGCAGTTCTTC.

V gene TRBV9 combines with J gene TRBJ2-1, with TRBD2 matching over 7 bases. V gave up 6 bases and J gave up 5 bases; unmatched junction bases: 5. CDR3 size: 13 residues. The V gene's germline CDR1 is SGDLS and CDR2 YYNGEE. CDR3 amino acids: CASMGGKDNEQFF. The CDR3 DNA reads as TGTGCCAGCATGGGGGGGAAGGACAATGAGCAGTTCTTC.

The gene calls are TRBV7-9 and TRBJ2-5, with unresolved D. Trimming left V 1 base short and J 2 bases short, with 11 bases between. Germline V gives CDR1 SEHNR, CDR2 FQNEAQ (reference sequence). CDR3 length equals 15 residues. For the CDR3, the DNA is TGTGCCAGCAGCTTAGTGGATTCCGTACAAGAGACCCAGTACTTC. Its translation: CASSLVDSVQETQYF.

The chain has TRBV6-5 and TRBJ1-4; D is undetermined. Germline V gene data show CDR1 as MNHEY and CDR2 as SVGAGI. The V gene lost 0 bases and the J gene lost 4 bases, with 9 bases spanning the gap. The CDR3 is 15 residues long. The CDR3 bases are TGTGCCAGCAGTTACTCGATCTACAGTAATGAAAAACTGTTTTTT. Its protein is CASSYSIYSNEKLFF.

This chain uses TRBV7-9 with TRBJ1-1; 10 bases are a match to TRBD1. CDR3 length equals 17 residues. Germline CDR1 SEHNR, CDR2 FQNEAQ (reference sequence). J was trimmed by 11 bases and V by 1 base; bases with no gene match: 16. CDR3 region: CASSLVGTGVLSLKAFF. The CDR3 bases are TGTGCCAGCAGCTTAGTCGGGACAGGGGTGTTAAGCCTCAAGGCTTTCTTT.

CDR3 DNA sequence: TGTGCCAGCAGCCGGGGGACGTCTGGCTACACCTTC. Residues: CASSRGTSGYTF. This sequence joins TRBV11-2 and TRBJ1-2, with D possibly matching TRBD1 (5 bases). The V and J ends lost 5 bases and 7 bases respectively, with 11 bases between them. The germline CDR1 and CDR2 sequences are SGHAT and FQNNGV. The CDR3 has 12 residues.

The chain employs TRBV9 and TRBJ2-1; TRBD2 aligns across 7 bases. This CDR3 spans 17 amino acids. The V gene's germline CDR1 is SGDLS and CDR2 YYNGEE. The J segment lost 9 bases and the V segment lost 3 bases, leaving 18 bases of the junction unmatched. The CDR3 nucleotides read TGTGCCAGCAGCGCCCTCCTCACACTAGCGCCGGGTGGTGAGCAGTTCTTC. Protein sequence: CASSALLTLAPGGEQFF.

The CDR3 sequence is CASSHETGFLNTQYF. CDR3 in DNA: TGTGCCAGCAGCCACGAGACAGGGTTTTTGAATACGCAGTATTTT. This chain links TRBV7-9 with TRBJ2-3; 7 bases match TRBD1. V shed 5 bases, J shed 7 bases, and the junction held 12 bases outside the gene matches. This CDR3 region has 15 residues. Germline V gene lookup returns CDR1 SEHNR and CDR2 FQNEAQ (reference sequence).

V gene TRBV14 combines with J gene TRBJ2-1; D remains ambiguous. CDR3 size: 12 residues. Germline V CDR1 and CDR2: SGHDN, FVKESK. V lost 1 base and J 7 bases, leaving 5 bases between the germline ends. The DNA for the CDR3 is TGTGCCAGCAGCCAAGCGGATAATGAGCAGTTCTTC. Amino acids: CASSQADNEQFF. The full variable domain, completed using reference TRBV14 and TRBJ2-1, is EAGVTQFPSHSVIEKGQTVTLRCDPISGHDNLYWYRRVMGKEIKFLLHFVKESKQDESGMPNNRFLAERTGGTYSTLKVQPAELEDSGVYFCASSQADNEQFFGPGTRLTVL.

DNA of the CDR3: TGTGCCAGTAGTATAGGGGACCCTTCTCGGAGTGGCTACACCTTC. Amino acid sequence: CASSIGDPSRSGYTF. V and J are TRBV19 and TRBJ1-2; tentative D call: TRBD1 (5 bases). The CDR3 consists of 15 residues. Per the germline V gene, CDR1 is LNHDA and CDR2 is SQIVND (reference sequence). V lost 1 base and J lost 7, with 16 bases in between.

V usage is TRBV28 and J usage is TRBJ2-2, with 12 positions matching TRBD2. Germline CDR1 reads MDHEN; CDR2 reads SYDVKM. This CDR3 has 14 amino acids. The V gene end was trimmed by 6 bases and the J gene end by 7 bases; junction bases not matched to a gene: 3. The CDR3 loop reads CASSLLAGGGELFF. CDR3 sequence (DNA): TGTGCCAGCAGCCTACTAGCGGGGGGCGGGGAGCTGTTTTTT.

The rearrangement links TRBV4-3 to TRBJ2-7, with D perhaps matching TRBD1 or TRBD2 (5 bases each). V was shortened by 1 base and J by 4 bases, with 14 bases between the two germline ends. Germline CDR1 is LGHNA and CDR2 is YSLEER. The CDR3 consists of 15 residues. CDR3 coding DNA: TGCGCCAGCAGCCAAGTTTTTGACAGAGGGTACGAGCAGTACTTC. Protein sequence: CASSQVFDRGYEQYF.

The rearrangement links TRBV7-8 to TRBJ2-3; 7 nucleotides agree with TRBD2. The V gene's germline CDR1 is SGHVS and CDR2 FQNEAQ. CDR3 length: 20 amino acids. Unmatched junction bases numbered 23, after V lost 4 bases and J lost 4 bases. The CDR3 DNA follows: TGTGCCAGCAGCTCCCCTTCCCGGCCCATAGCGGGCCACGACGCAGATACGCAGTATTTT. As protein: CASSSPSRPIAGHDADTQYF.

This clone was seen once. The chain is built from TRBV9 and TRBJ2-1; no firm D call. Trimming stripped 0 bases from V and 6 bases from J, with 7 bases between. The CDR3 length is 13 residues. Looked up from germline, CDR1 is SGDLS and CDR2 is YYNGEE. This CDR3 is CASSVGSANEQFF. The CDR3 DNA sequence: TGTGCCAGCAGCGTAGGGAGCGCCAATGAGCAGTTCTTC.

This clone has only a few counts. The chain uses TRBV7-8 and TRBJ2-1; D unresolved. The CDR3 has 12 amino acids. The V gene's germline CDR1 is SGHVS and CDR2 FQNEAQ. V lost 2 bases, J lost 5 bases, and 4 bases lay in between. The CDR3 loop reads CASSLPNNEQFF. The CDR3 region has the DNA TGTGCCAGCAGCTTACCTAACAATGAGCAGTTCTTC.